These 4 T cell receptor beta chains were all obtained from the same sample, sequenced in a study of blood T cell repertoires in COVID-19. Sequenced by immunoSEQ multiplex PCR; TCRdb stores in-frame clones only, minus some. The sample holds 160,000 or so clones, around nine tenths seen once. What was sequenced was peripheral blood. The receptors here all came from a woman aged 70-85 years with acute or convalescent COVID-19.

This clone was counted once. This CDR3 is CASSPKGQIKTSNQPQHF. CDR3 nucleotide sequence: TGCGCCAGCAGCCCAAAGGGACAGATAAAAACTAGCAATCAGCCCCAGCATTTT. The chain combines TRBV4-1 with TRBJ1-5; 7 positions agree with TRBD1. The germline V gene encodes CDR1 MGHRA and CDR2 YSYEKL. This CDR3 has 18 residues. Trimming cost V 4 bases and J 0 bases; bases outside gene matches: 12.

The gene calls are TRBV12-3 or TRBV12-4 and TRBJ2-3; D might be TRBD2 (5 bases). This CDR3 has 12 amino acids. The ends were cut back, 10 bases at V and 1 base at J, with 9 bases in the middle. The CDR3 DNA is TGTGCCATCGGGATGGGCACAGATACGCAGTATTTT. Protein: CAIGMGTDTQYF.

The rearrangement links TRBV5-6 to TRBJ1-1; possible D gene TRBD1, 6 bases. The V end lost 0 bases, the J end lost 1 base, and 10 bases lay between the germline ends. In germline, CDR1 is SGHDT, CDR2 YYEEEE. This CDR3 contains 15 residues. For the CDR3, the DNA is TGTGCCAGCAGCTTGGTTGGCAGGGGGAACACTGAAGCTTTCTTT. The encoded protein is CASSLVGRGNTEAFF.

This clone has just one count. J is TRBJ1-1 and V is TRBV18; D is unclear. Germline V gene sequence: CDR1 KGHSH, CDR2 LQKENI. V was shortened by 2 bases and J by 11 bases, with 12 bases between the two germline ends. This CDR3 has 12 amino acids. For the CDR3, the DNA is TGTGCCAGCTCACCAAATGAACCAGTGGCTTTCTTT. Translating gives CASSPNEPVAFF.